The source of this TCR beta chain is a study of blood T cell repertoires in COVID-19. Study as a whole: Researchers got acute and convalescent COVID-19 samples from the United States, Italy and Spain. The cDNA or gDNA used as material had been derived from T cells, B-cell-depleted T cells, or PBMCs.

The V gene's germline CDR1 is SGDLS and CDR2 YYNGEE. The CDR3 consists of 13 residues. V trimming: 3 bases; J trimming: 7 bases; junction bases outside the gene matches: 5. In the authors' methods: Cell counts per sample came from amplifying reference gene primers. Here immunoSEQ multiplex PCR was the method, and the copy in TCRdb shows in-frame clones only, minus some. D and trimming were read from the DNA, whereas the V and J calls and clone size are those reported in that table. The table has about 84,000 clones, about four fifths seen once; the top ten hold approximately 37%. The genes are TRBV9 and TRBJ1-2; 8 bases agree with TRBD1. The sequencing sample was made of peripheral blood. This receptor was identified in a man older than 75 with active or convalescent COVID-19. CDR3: CASSADRASGYTF. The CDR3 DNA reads TGTGCCAGCAGCGCGGACAGGGCGAGTGGCTACACCTTC.